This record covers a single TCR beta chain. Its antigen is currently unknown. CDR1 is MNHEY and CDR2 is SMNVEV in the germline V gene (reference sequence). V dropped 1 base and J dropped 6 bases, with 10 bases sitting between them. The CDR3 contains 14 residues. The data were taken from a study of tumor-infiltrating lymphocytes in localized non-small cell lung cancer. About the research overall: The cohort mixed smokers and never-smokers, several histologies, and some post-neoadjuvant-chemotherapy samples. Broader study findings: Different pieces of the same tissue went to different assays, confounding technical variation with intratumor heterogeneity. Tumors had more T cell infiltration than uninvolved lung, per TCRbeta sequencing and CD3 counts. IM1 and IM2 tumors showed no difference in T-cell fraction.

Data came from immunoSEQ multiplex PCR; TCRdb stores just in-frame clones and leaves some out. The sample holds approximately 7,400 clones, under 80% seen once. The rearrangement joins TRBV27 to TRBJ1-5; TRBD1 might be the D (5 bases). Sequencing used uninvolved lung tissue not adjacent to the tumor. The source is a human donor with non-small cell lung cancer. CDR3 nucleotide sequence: TGTGCCAGCAGTTTATGGGGCCCTAGTCAGCCCCAGCATTTT. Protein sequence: CASSLWGPSQPQHF.